This T cell receptor (beta chain) derives from a study of response to subunit inactivated influenza vaccine. Whole-study results and caveats: T cells newly recruited by each seasonal influenza vaccination are few, the authors suggested.

TCRdb recomputed calls from the RT-PCR reads with MiXCR, one row per CDR3 protein. This sample has hundreds of thousands of distinct CDR3 sequences, with 12% found just once. This clonotype showed up just a few times. Its antigen is unknown. This CDR3 comprises 13 residues. V dropped 0 bases and J dropped 3 bases, with 6 bases sitting between them. CDR1 is LGHNA, CDR2 YNFKEQ, per germline. Sequenced here: PBMCs from blood, sampled on the day of vaccination. The chain employs TRBV4-2 and TRBJ2-7; D is uncertain. This sequence originates from a man aged 50 to 59 who received an inactivated influenza vaccine. The CDR3 reads CASSQETVYEQYF. The CDR3 DNA sequence: TGTGCCAGCAGCCAAGAAACGGTCTACGAGCAGTACTTC.